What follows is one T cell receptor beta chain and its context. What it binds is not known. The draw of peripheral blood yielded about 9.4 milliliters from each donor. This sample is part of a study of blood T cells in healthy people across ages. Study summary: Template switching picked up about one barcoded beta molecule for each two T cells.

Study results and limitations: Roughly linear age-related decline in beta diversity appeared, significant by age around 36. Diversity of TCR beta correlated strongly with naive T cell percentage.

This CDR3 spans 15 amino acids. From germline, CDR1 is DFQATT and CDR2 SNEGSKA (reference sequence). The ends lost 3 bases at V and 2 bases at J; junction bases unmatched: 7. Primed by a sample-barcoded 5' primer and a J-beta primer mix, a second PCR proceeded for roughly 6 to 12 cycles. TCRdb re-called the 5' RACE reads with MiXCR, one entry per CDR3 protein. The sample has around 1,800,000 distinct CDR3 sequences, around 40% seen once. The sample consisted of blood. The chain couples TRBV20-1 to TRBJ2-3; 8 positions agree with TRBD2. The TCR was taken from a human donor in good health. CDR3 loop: CSASLGTSHTDTQYF. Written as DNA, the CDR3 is TGCAGTGCTAGCCTAGGGACTAGTCACACAGATACGCAGTATTTT.